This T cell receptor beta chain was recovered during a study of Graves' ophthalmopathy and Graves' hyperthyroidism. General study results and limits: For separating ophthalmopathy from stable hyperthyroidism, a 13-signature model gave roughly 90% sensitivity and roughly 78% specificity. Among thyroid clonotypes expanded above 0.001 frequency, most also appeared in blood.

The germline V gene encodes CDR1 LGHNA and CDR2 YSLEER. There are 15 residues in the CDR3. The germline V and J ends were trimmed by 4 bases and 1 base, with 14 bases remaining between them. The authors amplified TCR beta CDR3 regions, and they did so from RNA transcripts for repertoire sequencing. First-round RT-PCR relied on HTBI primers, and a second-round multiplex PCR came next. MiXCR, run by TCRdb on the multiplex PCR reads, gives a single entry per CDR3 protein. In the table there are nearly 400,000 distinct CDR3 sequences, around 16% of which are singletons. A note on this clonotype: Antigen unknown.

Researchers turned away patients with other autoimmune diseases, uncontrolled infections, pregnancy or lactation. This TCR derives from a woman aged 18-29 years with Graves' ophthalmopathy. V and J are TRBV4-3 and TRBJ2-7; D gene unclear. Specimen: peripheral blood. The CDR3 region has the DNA TGCGCCAGCAGCCCCGGGCTTCAGGTATCCTACGAGCAGTACTTC. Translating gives CASSPGLQVSYEQYF.